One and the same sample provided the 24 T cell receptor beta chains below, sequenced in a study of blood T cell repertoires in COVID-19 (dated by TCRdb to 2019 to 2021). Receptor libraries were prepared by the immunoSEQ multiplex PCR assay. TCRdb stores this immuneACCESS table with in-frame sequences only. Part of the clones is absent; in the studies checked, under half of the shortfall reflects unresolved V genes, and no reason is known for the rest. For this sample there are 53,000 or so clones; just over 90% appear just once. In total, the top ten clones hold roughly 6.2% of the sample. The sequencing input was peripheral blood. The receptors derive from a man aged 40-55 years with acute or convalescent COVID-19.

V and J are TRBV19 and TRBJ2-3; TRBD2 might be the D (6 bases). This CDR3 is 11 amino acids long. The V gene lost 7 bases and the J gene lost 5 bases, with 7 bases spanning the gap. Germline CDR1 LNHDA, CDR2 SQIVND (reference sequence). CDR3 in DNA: TGTGCCAGTACAGCGGGAGATACGCAGTATTTT. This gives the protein CASTAGDTQYF.

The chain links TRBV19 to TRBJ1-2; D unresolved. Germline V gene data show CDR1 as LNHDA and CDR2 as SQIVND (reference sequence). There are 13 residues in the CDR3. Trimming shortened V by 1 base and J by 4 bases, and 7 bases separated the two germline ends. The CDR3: CASSIGASYGYTF. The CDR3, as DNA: TGTGCCAGTAGTATAGGCGCTAGCTATGGCTACACCTTC.

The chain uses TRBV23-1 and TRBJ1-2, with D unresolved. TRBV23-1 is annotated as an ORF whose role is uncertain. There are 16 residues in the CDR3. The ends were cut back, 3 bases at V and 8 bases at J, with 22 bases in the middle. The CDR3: CASSHALTPEGGGYTF. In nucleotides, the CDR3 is TGCGCCAGCAGTCACGCATTGACTCCCGAGGGTGGCGGCTACACCTTC.

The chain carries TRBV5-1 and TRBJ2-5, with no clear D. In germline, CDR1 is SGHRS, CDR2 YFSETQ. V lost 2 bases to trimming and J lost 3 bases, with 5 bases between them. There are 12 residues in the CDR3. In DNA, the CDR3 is TGCGCCAGCAGCTTTCCCAAAGAGACCCAGTACTTC. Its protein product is CASSFPKETQYF.

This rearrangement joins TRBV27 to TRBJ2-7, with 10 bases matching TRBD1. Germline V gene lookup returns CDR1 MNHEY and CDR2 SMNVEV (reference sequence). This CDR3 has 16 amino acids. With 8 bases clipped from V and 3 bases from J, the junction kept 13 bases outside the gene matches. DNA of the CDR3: TGTGCCAGCCGTCAAGGGTCGACAGGGGGCGTCTACGAGCAGTACTTC. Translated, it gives CASRQGSTGGVYEQYF.

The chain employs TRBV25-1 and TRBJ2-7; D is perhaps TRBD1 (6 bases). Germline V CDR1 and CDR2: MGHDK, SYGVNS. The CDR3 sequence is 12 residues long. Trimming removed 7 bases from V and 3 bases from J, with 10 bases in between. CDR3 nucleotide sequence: TGTGCCAGCAAAGGGGGAGACTACGAGCAGTACTTC. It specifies CASKGGDYEQYF.

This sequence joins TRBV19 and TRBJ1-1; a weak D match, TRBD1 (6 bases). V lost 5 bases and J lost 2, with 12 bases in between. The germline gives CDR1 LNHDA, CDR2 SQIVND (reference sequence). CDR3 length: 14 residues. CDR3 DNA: TGTGCCAGTAGTTCGGACAGACGAAACACTGAAGCTTTCTTT. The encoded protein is CASSSDRRNTEAFF.

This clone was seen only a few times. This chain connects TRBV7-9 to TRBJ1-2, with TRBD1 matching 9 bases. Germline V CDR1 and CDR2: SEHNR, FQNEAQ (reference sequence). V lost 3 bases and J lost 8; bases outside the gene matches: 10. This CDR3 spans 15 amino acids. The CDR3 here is CASSFGDREWQGYTF. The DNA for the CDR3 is TGTGCCAGCAGCTTTGGGGACAGGGAATGGCAAGGCTACACCTTC.

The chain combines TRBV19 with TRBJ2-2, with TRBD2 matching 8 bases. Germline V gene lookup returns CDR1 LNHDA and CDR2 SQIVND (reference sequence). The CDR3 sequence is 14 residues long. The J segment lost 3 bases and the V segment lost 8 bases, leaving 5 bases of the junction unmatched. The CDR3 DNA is TGTGCCAGTCGAGCGGGGGCGTACACCGGGGAGCTGTTTTTT. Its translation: CASRAGAYTGELFF.

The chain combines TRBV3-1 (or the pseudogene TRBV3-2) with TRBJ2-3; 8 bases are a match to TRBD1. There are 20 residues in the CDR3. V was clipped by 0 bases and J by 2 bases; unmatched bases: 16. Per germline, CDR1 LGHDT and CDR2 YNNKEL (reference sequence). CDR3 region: CASSQELDGARGLPTDTQYF. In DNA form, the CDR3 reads TGTGCCAGCAGCCAAGAGCTAGATGGCGCCAGGGGGCTTCCCACAGATACGCAGTATTTT.

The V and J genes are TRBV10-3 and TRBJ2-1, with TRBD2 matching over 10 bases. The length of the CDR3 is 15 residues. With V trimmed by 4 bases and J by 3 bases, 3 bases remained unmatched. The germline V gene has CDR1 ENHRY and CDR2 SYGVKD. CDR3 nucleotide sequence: TGTGCCATCAGTGTCGGGACTAGCGACTACAATGAGCAGTTCTTC. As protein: CAISVGTSDYNEQFF.

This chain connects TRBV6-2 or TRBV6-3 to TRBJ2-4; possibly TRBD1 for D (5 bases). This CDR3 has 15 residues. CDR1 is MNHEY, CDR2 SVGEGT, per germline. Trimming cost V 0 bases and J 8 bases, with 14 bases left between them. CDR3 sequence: CASSYSIYPRDIQYF. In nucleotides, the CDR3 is TGTGCCAGCAGTTACTCGATCTACCCCAGGGACATTCAGTACTTC.

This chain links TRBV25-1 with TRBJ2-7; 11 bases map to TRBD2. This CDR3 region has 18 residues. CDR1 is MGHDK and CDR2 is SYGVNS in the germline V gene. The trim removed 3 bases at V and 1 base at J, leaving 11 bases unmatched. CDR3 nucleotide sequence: TGTGCCAGCAGTGATCACCCTCGGACTAGCGGGCCTTCCTACGAGCAGTACTTC. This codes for CASSDHPRTSGPSYEQYF.

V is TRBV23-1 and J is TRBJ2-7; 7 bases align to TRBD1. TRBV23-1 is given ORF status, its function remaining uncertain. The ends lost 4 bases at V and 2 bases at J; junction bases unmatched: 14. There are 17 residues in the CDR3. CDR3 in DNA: TGCGCCAGCAGTCGCAGACAGGGCGGAAAGGGTACCTACGAGCAGTACTTC. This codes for CASSRRQGGKGTYEQYF.

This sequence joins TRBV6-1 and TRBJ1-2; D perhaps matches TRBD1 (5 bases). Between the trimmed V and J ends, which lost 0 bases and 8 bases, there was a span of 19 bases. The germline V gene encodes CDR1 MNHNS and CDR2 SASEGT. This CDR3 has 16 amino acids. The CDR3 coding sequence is TGTGCCAGCAGTGAAGCAAAATTTGGGGCGATTGGAGGCTACACCTTC. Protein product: CASSEAKFGAIGGYTF.

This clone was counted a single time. Here the CDR3 DNA reads TGTGCCAGCAGCTTCATGAGCGGCTACAATGAGCAGTTCTTC. This translates into CASSFMSGYNEQFF. The V and J genes are TRBV11-3 and TRBJ2-1; D may be TRBD2 (5 bases). V was shortened by 3 bases and J by 3 bases, with 9 bases between the two germline ends. CDR1 SGHNT and CDR2 YENEEA come from the germline V gene. This CDR3 has 14 amino acids.

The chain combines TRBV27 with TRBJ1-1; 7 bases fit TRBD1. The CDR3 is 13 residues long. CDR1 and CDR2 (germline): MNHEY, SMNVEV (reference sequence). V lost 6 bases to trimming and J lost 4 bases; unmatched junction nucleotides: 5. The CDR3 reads CASRMTGRTEAFF. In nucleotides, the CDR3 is TGTGCCAGCAGGATGACAGGGCGCACTGAAGCTTTCTTT.

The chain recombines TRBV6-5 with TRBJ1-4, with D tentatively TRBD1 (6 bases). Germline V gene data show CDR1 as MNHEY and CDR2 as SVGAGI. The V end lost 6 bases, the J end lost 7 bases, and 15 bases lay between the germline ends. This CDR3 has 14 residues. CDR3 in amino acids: CASRKGGEAEKLFF. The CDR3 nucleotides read TGTGCCAGCAGAAAGGGGGGGGAAGCTGAAAAACTGTTTTTT.

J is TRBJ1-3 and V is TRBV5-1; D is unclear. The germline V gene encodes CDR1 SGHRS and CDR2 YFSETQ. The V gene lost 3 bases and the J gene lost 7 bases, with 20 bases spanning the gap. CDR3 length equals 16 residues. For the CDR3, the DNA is TGCGCCAGCAGCTCTGTACTGATGCGCGCCCGGAACACCATATATTTT. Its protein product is CASSSVLMRARNTIYF.

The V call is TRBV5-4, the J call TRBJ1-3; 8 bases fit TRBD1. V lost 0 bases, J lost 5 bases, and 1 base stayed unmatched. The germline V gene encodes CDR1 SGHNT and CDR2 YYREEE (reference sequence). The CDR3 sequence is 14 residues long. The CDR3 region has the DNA TGTGCCAGCAGCTTGGGACAGGGGAGAAACACCATATATTTT. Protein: CASSLGQGRNTIYF. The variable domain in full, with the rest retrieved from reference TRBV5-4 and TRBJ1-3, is ETGVTQSPTHLIKTRGQQVTLRCSSQSGHNTVSWYQQALGQGPQFIFQYYREEENGRGNFPPRFSGLQFPNYSSELNVNALELDDSALYLCASSLGQGRNTIYFGEGSWLTVV.

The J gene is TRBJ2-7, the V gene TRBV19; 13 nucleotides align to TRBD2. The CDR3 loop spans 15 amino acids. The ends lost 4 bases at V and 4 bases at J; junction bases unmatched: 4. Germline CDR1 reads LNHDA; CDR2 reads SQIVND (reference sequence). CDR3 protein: CASSRTSGSLYEQYF. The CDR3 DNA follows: TGTGCCAGTAGTAGGACTAGCGGGAGTCTATACGAGCAGTACTTC. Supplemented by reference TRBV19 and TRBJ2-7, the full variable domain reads DGGITQSPKYLFRKEGQNVTLSCEQNLNHDAMYWYRQDPGQGLRLIYYSQIVNDFQKGDIAEGYSVSREKKESFPLTVTSAQKNPTAFYLCASSRTSGSLYEQYFGPGTRLTVT.

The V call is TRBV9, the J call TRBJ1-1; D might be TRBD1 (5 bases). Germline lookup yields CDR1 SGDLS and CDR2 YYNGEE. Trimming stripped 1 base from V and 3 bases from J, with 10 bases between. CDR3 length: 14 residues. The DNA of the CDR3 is TGTGCCAGCAGCGTAAGGGGAGGAGACACTGAAGCTTTCTTT. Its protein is CASSVRGGDTEAFF.

CDR3 in amino acids: CASSSIRLAHEQFF. CDR3 DNA sequence: TGTGCCAGCAGCTCGATCAGACTAGCCCATGAGCAGTTCTTC. The rearrangement joins TRBV11-3 to TRBJ2-1; the match to TRBD2 covers 7 bases. Germline V lookup: CDR1 SGHNT, CDR2 YENEEA. The CDR3 covers 14 residues. V shed 4 bases and J 8 bases; nucleotides not matched to a gene: 8.

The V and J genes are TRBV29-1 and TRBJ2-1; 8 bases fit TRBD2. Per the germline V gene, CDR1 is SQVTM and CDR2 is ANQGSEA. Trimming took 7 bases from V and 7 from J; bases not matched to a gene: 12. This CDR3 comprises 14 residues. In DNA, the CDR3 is TGCAGCGGGTCCCGGGAGGGCCTGGTGAATGAGCAGTTCTTC. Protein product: CSGSREGLVNEQFF.